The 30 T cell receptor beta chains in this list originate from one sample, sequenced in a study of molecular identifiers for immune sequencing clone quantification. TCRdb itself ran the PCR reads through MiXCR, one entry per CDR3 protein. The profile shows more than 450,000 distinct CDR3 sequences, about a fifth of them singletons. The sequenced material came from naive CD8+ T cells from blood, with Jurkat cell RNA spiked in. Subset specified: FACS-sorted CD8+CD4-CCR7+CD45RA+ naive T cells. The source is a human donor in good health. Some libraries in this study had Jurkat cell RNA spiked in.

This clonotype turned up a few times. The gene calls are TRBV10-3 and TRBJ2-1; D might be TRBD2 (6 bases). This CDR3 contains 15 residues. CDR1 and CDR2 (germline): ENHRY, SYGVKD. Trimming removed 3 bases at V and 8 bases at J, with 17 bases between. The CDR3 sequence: CAISDSQRGFDEQFF. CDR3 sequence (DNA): TGTGCCATCAGTGATTCTCAACGGGGGTTCGATGAGCAGTTCTTC.

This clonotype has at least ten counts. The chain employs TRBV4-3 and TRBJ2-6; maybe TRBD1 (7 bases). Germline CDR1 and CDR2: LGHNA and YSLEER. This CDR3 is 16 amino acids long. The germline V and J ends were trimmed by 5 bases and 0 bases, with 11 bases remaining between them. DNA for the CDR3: TGCGCCAGCAGCGGAGGGGGCCACTCTGGGGCCAACGTCCTGACTTTC. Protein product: CASSGGGHSGANVLTF.

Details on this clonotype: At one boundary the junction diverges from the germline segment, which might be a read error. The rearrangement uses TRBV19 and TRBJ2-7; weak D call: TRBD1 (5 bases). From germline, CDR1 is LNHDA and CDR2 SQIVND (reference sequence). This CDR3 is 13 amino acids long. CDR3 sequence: CAGSLLPGNEQYF. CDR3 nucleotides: TGTGCCGGTAGTCTCCTGCCAGGGAATGAGCAGTACTTC.

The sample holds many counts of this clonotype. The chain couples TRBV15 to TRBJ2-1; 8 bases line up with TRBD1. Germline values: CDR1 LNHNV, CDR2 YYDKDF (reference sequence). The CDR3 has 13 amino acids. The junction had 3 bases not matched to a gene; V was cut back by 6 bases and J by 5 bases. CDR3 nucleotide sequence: TGTGCCACCAGAGGACAGGGAAACAATGAGCAGTTCTTC. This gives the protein CATRGQGNNEQFF.

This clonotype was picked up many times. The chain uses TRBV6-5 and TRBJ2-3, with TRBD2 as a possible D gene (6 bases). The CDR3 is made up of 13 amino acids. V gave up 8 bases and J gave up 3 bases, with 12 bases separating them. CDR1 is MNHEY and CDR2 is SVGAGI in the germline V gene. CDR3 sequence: CASLGGSTDTQYF. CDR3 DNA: TGTGCCAGCCTTGGGGGGTCAACAGATACGCAGTATTTT.

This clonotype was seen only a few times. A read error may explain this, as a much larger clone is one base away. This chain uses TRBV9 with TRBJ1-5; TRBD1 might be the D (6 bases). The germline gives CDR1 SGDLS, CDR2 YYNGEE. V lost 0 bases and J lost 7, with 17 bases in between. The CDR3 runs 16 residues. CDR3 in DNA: TGTGCCAGCAGCGTAGGGGGTGGCAGTGGGGGCCAGCCCCAGCATTTT. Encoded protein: CASSVGGGSGGQPQHF.

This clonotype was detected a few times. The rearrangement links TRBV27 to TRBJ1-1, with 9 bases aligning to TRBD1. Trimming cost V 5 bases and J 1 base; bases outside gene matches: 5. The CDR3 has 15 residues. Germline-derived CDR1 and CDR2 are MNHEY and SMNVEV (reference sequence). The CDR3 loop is CASSTTGGGNTEAFF. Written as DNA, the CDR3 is TGTGCCAGCAGTACGACAGGGGGAGGGAACACTGAAGCTTTCTTT.

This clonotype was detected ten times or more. The CDR3 region has the DNA TGCGCCAGCAGCCGGACAGGGAGTTTAGATACGCAGTATTTT. It encodes CASSRTGSLDTQYF. This chain uses TRBV4-3 with TRBJ2-3, with TRBD1 matching over 8 bases. Germline values: CDR1 LGHNA, CDR2 YSLEER. The V and J ends lost 4 bases and 5 bases, in that order; junction bases with no gene match: 5. The CDR3 sequence is 14 residues long.

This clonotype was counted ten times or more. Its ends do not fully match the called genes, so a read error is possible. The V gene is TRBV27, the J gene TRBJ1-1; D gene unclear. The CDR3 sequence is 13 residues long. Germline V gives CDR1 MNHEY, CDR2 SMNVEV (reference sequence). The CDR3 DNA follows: TGTGCCAGCAGCTTATCGATGAACACTGAAGCTTTCTTT. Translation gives CASSLSMNTEAFF.

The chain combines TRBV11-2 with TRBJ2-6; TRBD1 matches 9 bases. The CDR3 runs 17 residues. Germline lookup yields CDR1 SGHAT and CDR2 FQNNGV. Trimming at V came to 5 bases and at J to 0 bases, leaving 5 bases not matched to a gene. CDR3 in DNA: TGTGCCAGCAGCGGCTGGACAGGGGACTCTGGGGCCAACGTCCTGACTTTC. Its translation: CASSGWTGDSGANVLTF.

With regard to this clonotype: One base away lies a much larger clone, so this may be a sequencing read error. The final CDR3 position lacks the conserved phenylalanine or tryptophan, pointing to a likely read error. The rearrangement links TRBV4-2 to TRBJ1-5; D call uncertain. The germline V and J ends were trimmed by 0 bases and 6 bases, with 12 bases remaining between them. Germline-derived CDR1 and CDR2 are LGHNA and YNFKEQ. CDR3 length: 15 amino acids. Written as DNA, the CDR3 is TGTGCCAGCAGCCAAGAGGGTGGCGGGTTTCAGCCCCAGCATTCT. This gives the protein CASSQEGGGFQPQHS.

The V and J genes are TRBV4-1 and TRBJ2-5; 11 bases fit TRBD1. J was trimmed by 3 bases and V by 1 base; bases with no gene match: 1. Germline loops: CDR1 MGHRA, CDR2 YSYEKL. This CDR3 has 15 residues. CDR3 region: CASSQGTGGEETQYF. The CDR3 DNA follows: TGCGCCAGCAGCCAAGGGACAGGGGGCGAAGAGACCCAGTACTTC.

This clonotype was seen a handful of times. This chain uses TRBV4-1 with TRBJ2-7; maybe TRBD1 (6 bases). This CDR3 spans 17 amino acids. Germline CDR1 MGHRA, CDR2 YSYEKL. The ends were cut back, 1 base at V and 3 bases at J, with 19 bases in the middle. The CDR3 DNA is TGCGCCAGCAGCCAAGGACCATCGGCAGGGGTTAGCTACGAGCAGTACTTC. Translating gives CASSQGPSAGVSYEQYF.

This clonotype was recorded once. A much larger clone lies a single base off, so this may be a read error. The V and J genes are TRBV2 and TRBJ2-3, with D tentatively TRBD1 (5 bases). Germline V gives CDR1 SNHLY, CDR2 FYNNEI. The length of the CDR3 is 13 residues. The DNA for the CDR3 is TGTGCCAGCAGTGCAGCAGGGTCAGATACGCAGTGTTTT. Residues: CASSAAGSDTQCF.

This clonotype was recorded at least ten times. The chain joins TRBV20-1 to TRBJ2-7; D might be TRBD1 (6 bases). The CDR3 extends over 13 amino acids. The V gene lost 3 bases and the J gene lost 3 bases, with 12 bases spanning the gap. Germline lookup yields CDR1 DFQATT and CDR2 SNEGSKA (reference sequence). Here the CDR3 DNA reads TGCAGTGCTAGCCTGGGGGCCGGCTACGAGCAGTACTTC. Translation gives CSASLGAGYEQYF.

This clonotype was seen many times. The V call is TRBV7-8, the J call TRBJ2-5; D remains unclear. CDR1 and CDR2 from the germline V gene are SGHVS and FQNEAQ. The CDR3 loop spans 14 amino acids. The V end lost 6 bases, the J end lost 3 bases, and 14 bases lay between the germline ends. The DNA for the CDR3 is TGTGCCAGCAGTTTTGGGTCCGAGGAAGAGACCCAGTACTTC. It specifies CASSFGSEEETQYF.

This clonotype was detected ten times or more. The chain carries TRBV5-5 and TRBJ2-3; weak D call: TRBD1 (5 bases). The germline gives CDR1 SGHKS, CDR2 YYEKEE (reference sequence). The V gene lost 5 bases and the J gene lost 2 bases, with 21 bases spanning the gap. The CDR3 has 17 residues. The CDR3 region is CASSYDMGPAFTDTQYF. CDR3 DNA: TGTGCCAGCAGTTATGACATGGGGCCCGCTTTCACAGATACGCAGTATTTT.

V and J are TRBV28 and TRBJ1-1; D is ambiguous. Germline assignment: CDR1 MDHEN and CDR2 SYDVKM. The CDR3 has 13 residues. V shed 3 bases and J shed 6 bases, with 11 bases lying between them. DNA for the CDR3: TGTGCCAGCAGTTTTCGGCGTCTGCCTGAAGCTTTCTTT. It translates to CASSFRRLPEAFF.

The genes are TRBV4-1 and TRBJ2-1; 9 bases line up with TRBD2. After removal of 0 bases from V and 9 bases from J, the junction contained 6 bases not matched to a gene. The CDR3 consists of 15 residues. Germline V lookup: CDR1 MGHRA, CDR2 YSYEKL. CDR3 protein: CASSQDRTSVSEQFF. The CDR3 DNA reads TGCGCCAGCAGCCAAGATCGGACTAGCGTAAGTGAGCAGTTCTTC.

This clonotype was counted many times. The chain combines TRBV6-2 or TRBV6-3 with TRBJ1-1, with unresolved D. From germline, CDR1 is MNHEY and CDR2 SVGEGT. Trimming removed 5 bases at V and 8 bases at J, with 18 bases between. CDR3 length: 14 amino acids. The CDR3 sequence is CASSAVGSSEEAFF. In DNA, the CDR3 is TGTGCCAGCAGTGCGGTCGGCTCATCCGAGGAAGCTTTCTTT.

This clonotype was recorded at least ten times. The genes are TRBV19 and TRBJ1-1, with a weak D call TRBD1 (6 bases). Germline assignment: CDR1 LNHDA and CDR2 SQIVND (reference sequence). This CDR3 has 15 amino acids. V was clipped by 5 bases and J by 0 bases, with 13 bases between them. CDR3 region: CASSYSGELNTEAFF. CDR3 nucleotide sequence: TGTGCCAGTAGTTACTCAGGGGAGTTGAACACTGAAGCTTTCTTT.

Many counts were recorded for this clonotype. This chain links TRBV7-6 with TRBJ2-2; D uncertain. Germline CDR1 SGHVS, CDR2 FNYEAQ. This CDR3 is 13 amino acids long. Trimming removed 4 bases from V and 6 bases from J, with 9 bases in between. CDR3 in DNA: TGTGCCAGCAGCTCGATACAACCCGGGGAGCTGTTTTTT. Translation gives CASSSIQPGELFF.

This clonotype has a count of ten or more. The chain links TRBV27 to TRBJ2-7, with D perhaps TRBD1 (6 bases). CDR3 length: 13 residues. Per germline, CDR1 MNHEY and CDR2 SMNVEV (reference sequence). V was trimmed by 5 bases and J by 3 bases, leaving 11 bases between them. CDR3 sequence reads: CASSPQTGYEQYF. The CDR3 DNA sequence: TGTGCCAGCAGTCCCCAGACAGGCTACGAGCAGTACTTC.

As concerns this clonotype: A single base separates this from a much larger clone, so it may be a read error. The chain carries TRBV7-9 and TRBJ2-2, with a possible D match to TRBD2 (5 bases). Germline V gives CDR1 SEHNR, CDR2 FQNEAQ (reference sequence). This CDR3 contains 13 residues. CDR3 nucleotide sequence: TGTGCCAGCAGCCTAGTCAGCACCGGGGAGCTGCTTTTT. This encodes CASSLVSTGELLF.

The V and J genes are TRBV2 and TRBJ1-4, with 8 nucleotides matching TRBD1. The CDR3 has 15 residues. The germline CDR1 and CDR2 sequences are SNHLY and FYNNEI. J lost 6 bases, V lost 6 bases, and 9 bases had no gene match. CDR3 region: CASSGTGLRDEKLFF. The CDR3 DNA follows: TGTGCCAGCAGCGGGACAGGCCTAAGGGATGAAAAACTGTTTTTT.

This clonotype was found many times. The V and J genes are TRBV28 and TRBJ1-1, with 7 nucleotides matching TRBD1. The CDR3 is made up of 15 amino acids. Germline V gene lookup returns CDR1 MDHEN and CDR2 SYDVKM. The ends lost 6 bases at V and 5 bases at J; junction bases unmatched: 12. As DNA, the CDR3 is TGTGCCAGCAGATCAGAGCCACAGGGGTTTACTGAAGCTTTCTTT. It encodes CASRSEPQGFTEAFF.

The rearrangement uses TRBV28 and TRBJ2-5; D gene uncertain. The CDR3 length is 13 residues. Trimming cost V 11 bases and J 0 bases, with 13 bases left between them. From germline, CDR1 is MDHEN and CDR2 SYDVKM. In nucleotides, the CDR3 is TGTGCCGGCGGCGGCAAGTACCAAGAGACCCAGTACTTC. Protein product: CAGGGKYQETQYF.

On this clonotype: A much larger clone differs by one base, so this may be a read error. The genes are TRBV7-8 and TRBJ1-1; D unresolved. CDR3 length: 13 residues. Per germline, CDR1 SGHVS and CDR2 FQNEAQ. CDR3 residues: CANSPSGNTEAFF. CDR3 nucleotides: TGTGCCAACAGCCCCAGCGGGAACACTGAAGCTTTCTTT.

This CDR3 reads CAWTPGLAGGPYNEQFF. The CDR3 DNA reads TGTGCCTGGACTCCGGGACTAGCGGGAGGGCCCTACAATGAGCAGTTCTTC. The rearrangement links TRBV30 to TRBJ2-1; 16 nucleotides line up with TRBD2. The germline V gene has CDR1 GTSNPN and CDR2 SVGIG (reference sequence). Losses at the gene ends were 4 bases for V and 2 bases for J; bases not matched to a gene: 5. The CDR3 is 17 residues long.

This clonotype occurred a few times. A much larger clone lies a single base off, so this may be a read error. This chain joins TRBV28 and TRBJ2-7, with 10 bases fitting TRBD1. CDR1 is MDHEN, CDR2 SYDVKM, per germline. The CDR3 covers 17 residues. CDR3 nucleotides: TGTGCCAGCAGCCTAACTCGATTCGACAGGGGGCTGTACGTGCAGTACTTC. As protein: CASSLTRFDRGLYVQYF.